The 28 T cell receptor beta chains given below trace back to one sample, sequenced in a study of shared clonotypes between healthy human individuals (dated by TCRdb to the early 2020s). The library was obtained by the immunoSEQ multiplex PCR assay. The immuneACCESS repertoire file appears here via TCRdb, limited to in-frame rearrangements. These files lack a portion of the clones; in checked studies, under half of the deficit traces to unresolved V genes, and the cause of the others is not known. This sample is represented by roughly 1 million clones; about 75% of them were singletons. Of the sample, about 1.5% is held by the ten largest clones. Sequencing input: memory CD4+ T cells sorted from blood. Read against the paper, the sample's cell subset or site label means: CD45RA-negative fraction. These receptors were collected from a man younger than 30 in good health.

This clone occurred a few times. The rearrangement uses TRBV11-2 and TRBJ2-6; D not certain. V gave up 7 bases and J gave up 4 bases, with 20 bases separating them. Per the germline V gene, CDR1 is SGHAT and CDR2 is FQNNGV. The CDR3 has 17 residues. The CDR3 protein is CASTPTQVGSGANVLTF. For the CDR3, the DNA is TGTGCCAGCACCCCGACCCAGGTAGGATCCGGGGCCAACGTCCTGACTTTC.

The chain has TRBV28 and TRBJ2-5, with D tentatively TRBD1 (6 bases). The CDR3 is made up of 16 amino acids. With 5 bases removed from V and 2 bases from J, the gap between germline ends came to 18 bases. Germline values: CDR1 MDHEN, CDR2 SYDVKM. This CDR3 is CASSALRDIQQETQYF. In DNA, the CDR3 is TGTGCCAGCAGTGCCTTAAGGGACATCCAACAAGAGACCCAGTACTTC.

This chain uses TRBV10-3 with TRBJ1-6; TRBD1 matches at 7 bases. The CDR3 has 16 residues. In germline, CDR1 is ENHRY, CDR2 SYGVKD. The V gene end was trimmed by 0 bases and the J gene end by 7 bases; junction bases not matched to a gene: 6. The CDR3 region has the DNA TGTGCCATCAGTGAGTCGGTGGGACAGAGAAATTCACCCCTCCACTTT. It translates to CAISESVGQRNSPLHF.

The chain links TRBV7-2 to TRBJ2-1; the match to TRBD1 covers 7 bases. The CDR3 loop spans 15 amino acids. Trimming removed 7 bases from V and 0 bases from J; junction bases left unmatched: 6. Germline V gene data show CDR1 as SGHTA and CDR2 as FQGNSA. CDR3 loop: CASKGQSSSYNEQFF. CDR3 in DNA: TGTGCCAGCAAGGGACAGTCGAGCTCCTACAATGAGCAGTTCTTC.

The count of this clone is one. The rearrangement joins TRBV9 to TRBJ1-1; TRBD1 aligns across 9 bases. The CDR3 loop spans 20 amino acids. V lost 4 bases to trimming and J lost 0 bases; unmatched junction nucleotides: 19. Per germline, CDR1 SGDLS and CDR2 YYNGEE. For the CDR3, the DNA is TGTGCCAGCAGCCCCATGGTCCCGGGACAGGGAAGAGGGGTGAACACTGAAGCTTTCTTT. Translated: CASSPMVPGQGRGVNTEAFF.

This chain uses TRBV29-1 with TRBJ1-2; D perhaps matches TRBD1 (6 bases). The CDR3 totals 13 residues. V lost 1 base and J 8 bases, leaving 14 bases between the germline ends. Germline V CDR1 and CDR2: SQVTM, ANQGSEA. CDR3: CSVEGAGAGGYTF. The CDR3 coding sequence is TGCAGCGTTGAAGGGGCAGGGGCAGGAGGCTACACCTTC.

This rearrangement joins TRBV30 to TRBJ2-5; weak D call: TRBD1 (6 bases). Germline-derived CDR1 and CDR2 are GTSNPN and SVGIG (reference sequence). Trimming stripped 5 bases from V and 0 bases from J, with 16 bases between. The CDR3 sequence is 15 residues long. CDR3 loop: CAWSVGQWYQETQYF. CDR3 sequence (DNA): TGTGCCTGGTCTGTCGGACAGTGGTACCAAGAGACCCAGTACTTC.

In its sample, this clone was seen once. This rearrangement joins TRBV5-1 to TRBJ2-7; 12 nucleotides line up with TRBD2. Looked up from germline, CDR1 is SGHRS and CDR2 is YFSETQ. V trimming: 4 bases; J trimming: 5 bases; junction bases outside the gene matches: 7. CDR3 size: 15 residues. The CDR3 DNA reads TGCGCCAGCAGCCATCTGACTAGCGGGAGTCACGAGCAGTACTTC. The encoded protein is CASSHLTSGSHEQYF.

This clone was observed a few times. This chain connects TRBV18 to TRBJ1-2; D not certain. Trimming took off 6 bases at V and 4 bases at J, with 9 bases between the two ends. Germline CDR1 reads KGHSH; CDR2 reads LQKENI. There are 12 residues in the CDR3. The CDR3, as DNA: TGTGCCAGCTCCCTCGACACCTATGGCTACACCTTC. It codes for CASSLDTYGYTF.

The chain uses TRBV5-1 and TRBJ2-3; D possibly uses TRBD1 or TRBD2 (5 bases each). Germline V gives CDR1 SGHRS, CDR2 YFSETQ. This CDR3 is 12 amino acids long. V dropped 7 bases and J dropped 6 bases, with 12 bases sitting between them. In DNA, the CDR3 is TGCGCCAGCGGCGGAGAGGGGGATACGCAGTATTTT. Its translation: CASGGEGDTQYF. Full variable domain (outside the CDR3, taken from reference TRBV5-1 and TRBJ2-3): KAGVTQTPRYLIKTRGQQVTLSCSPISGHRSVSWYQQTPGQGLQFLFEYFSETQRNKGNFPGRFSGRQFSNSRSEMNVSTLELGDSALYLCASGGEGDTQYFGPGTRLTVL.

The V and J genes are TRBV7-2 and TRBJ2-2; a weak D match, TRBD1 (6 bases). V was pared by 5 bases and J by 1 base, with 14 bases between. There are 16 residues in the CDR3. The germline gives CDR1 SGHTA, CDR2 FQGNSA. CDR3 loop: CASSKGQSVNTGELFF. The CDR3 nucleotides read TGTGCCAGCAGCAAAGGACAGAGCGTGAACACCGGGGAGCTGTTTTTT.

V and J are TRBV11-3 and TRBJ2-1, with 10 positions matching TRBD1. This CDR3 is 13 amino acids long. In germline, CDR1 is SGHNT, CDR2 YENEEA. J lost 7 bases, V lost 4 bases, and 1 base had no gene match. In DNA, the CDR3 is TGTGCCAGCAGCTCGGGACAGGGGAATGAGCAGTTCTTC. It is translated as CASSSGQGNEQFF.

The CDR3 reads CASSPQGEITEAFF. In nucleotides, the CDR3 is TGTGCCAGTAGTCCCCAGGGGGAGATAACTGAAGCTTTCTTT. The chain employs TRBV19 and TRBJ1-1; the match to TRBD1 covers 7 bases. Germline assignment: CDR1 LNHDA and CDR2 SQIVND (reference sequence). There are 14 residues in the CDR3. Unmatched junction bases numbered 8, after V lost 5 bases and J lost 5 bases.

As for this clone: Additional DNA sequences in this sample encode the identical CDR3. The rearrangement joins TRBV5-4 to TRBJ2-1; D is uncertain. The V end was cut by 0 bases, the J end by 1 base, with 5 bases between. In germline, CDR1 is SGHNT, CDR2 YYREEE (reference sequence). The CDR3 spans 14 residues. CDR3 nucleotides: TGTGCCAGCAGCTTGGGTGGGTCCTACAATGAGCAGTTCTTC. Amino acids: CASSLGGSYNEQFF.

Written as DNA, the CDR3 is TGTGCCAGCCAACTTCATGCCGCGACATCCTACGAGCAGTACTTC. Residues: CASQLHAATSYEQYF. The chain uses TRBV7-2 and TRBJ2-7, with D hard to call. Germline V lookup: CDR1 SGHTA, CDR2 FQGNSA. Trimming took 8 bases from V and 1 from J, leaving 18 bases between them. This CDR3 is built from 15 residues.

The chain combines TRBV5-1 with TRBJ2-3, with unresolved D. The CDR3 consists of 14 residues. Germline CDR1 is SGHRS and CDR2 is YFSETQ. Trimming removed 5 bases at V and 2 bases at J, with 12 bases between. This CDR3 is CASRGAQTTDTQYF. The CDR3 DNA reads TGCGCCAGCAGGGGTGCTCAGACCACAGATACGCAGTATTTT.

V is TRBV6-1 and J is TRBJ2-6, with a possible D match to TRBD2 (6 bases). Germline-derived CDR1 and CDR2 are MNHNS and SASEGT. V was trimmed by 6 bases and J by 5 bases, leaving 14 bases between them. CDR3 size: 15 residues. CDR3 bases: TGTGCCAGCAGCCCATCGGAGGGGTGGGCCAACGTCCTGACTTTC. Translated, it gives CASSPSEGWANVLTF.

The chain couples TRBV6-1 to TRBJ2-3, with D possibly being TRBD1 (5 bases). The CDR3 runs 14 residues. Germline lookup yields CDR1 MNHNS and CDR2 SASEGT. Between the trimmed V and J ends, which lost 4 bases and 2 bases, there was a span of 10 bases. Here the CDR3 DNA reads TGTGCCAGCAGTGTTGGACACCCCACAGATACGCAGTATTTT. Translated, it gives CASSVGHPTDTQYF.

This sequence joins TRBV6-1 and TRBJ2-2; TRBD2 might be the D (6 bases). The CDR3 loop spans 15 amino acids. CDR1 and CDR2 (germline): MNHNS, SASEGT. Trimming removed 7 bases at V and 1 base at J, with 13 bases between. CDR3 sequence: CASMWGVWNTGELFF. The CDR3 DNA follows: TGTGCCAGCATGTGGGGGGTGTGGAACACCGGGGAGCTGTTTTTT.

The CDR3 nucleotides read TGTGCCAGCAGTTTAAGAGAAAAACTGTTTTTT. Translated, it gives CASSLREKLFF. The V gene is TRBV27, the J gene TRBJ1-4; no firm D call. V lost 2 bases to trimming and J lost 8 bases, with 3 bases between them. Germline V gene lookup returns CDR1 MNHEY and CDR2 SMNVEV (reference sequence). The CDR3 totals 11 residues.

This sequence joins TRBV30 and TRBJ2-5; D is ambiguous. V was trimmed by 0 bases and J by 2 bases, leaving 13 bases between them. The CDR3 sequence is 15 residues long. The germline V gene has CDR1 GTSNPN and CDR2 SVGIG (reference sequence). CDR3 in amino acids: CAWSVGRSFQETQYF. CDR3 sequence (DNA): TGTGCCTGGAGTGTGGGCAGATCCTTTCAAGAGACCCAGTACTTC.

This clone was seen only a few times. This CDR3 is also generated by other DNA sequences in the sample. V and J are TRBV18 and TRBJ2-5; D is undetermined. V lost 3 bases to trimming and J lost 5 bases, with 10 bases between them. CDR1 and CDR2 from the germline V gene are KGHSH and LQKENI. CDR3 length equals 13 residues. CDR3 sequence (DNA): TGTGCCAGCTCACCTCCTGTTGGCGAGACCCAGTACTTC. Amino acid sequence: CASSPPVGETQYF.

The V call is TRBV4-1, the J call TRBJ2-7; D is unresolved. Trimming pared 0 bases from V and 2 bases from J, leaving 11 bases between. The CDR3 has 15 residues. Germline V gene sequence: CDR1 MGHRA, CDR2 YSYEKL. The CDR3 nucleotides are TGCGCCAGCAGCCAAGATCCGTATTCGGCCTACGAGCAGTACTTC. Amino acid sequence: CASSQDPYSAYEQYF.

Note on this clone: Additional DNA sequences in this sample encode the identical CDR3. Written as DNA, the CDR3 is TGTGCCAGCAGCTTAGGATCCTACGAGCAGTACTTC. This sequence encodes CASSLGSYEQYF. This rearrangement joins TRBV11-2 to TRBJ2-7; no clear D gene. Trimming removed 1 base at V and 1 base at J, with 2 bases between. Germline loops: CDR1 SGHAT, CDR2 FQNNGV. CDR3 length: 12 residues.

This clone was seen a handful of times. The rearrangement uses TRBV18 and TRBJ1-6, with no clear D. CDR1 and CDR2 (germline): KGHSH, LQKENI. The CDR3 has 15 amino acids. Between the trimmed V and J ends, which lost 6 bases and 5 bases, there was a span of 14 bases. The CDR3 DNA reads as TGTGCCAGCTCTCCCCGGGAGGCCGATAATTCACCCCTCCACTTT. Translating gives CASSPREADNSPLHF.

The chain is built from TRBV14 and TRBJ2-5; 8 nucleotides line up with TRBD2. Trimming removed 5 bases from V and 5 bases from J; junction bases left unmatched: 7. CDR1 and CDR2 from the germline V gene are SGHDN and FVKESK. The CDR3 has 14 amino acids. The CDR3 region is CASSFSGTGETQYF. The CDR3 region has the DNA TGTGCCAGCAGCTTTAGCGGGACGGGGGAGACCCAGTACTTC.

The V gene is TRBV5-6, the J gene TRBJ2-1; 11 bases align to TRBD2. Germline CDR1 and CDR2: SGHDT and YYEEEE. The V gene end was trimmed by 2 bases and the J gene end by 3 bases; junction bases not matched to a gene: 4. The CDR3 is made up of 16 amino acids. The chain's CDR3 is CASSFSGTSGYNEQFF. CDR3 nucleotide sequence: TGTGCCAGCAGCTTTTCCGGGACTAGCGGCTACAATGAGCAGTTCTTC.

The chain combines TRBV6-5 with TRBJ2-5, with D possibly being TRBD2 (6 bases). The length of the CDR3 is 11 residues. The germline V gene has CDR1 MNHEY and CDR2 SVGAGI. V was pared by 6 bases and J by 7 bases, with 9 bases between. The CDR3: CASRAGGTQYF. In DNA form, the CDR3 reads TGTGCCAGCAGAGCCGGGGGGACCCAGTACTTC.